These 21 T cell receptor beta chains originate from one sample sequenced in a study of cytomegalovirus exposure and HLA in healthy donors. Using immunoSEQ multiplex PCR, the repertoire was profiled, and TCRdb retains in-frame clones only, with some absent. Of a few hundred thousand clones in the sample, 75% to 95% are singletons; the top ten hold more than 0.85%. The sequenced sample was PBMCs. These receptors were obtained from a woman under 30 in good health and CMV-seronegative.

The chain recombines TRBV9 with TRBJ2-5; tentative D call: TRBD2 (5 bases). The length of the CDR3 is 15 residues. Germline lookup yields CDR1 SGDLS and CDR2 YYNGEE. V was clipped by 0 bases and J by 0 bases, with 9 bases between them. In DNA form, the CDR3 reads TGTGCCAGCAGCGTAGAGGGCGGGTACCAAGAGACCCAGTACTTC. It translates to CASSVEGGYQETQYF.

This clone is a singleton in its sample. The chain couples TRBV28 to TRBJ1-5, with D perhaps TRBD1 (6 bases). Trimming removed 2 bases from V and 5 bases from J, with 13 bases in between. The CDR3 is 15 amino acids. Germline CDR1 and CDR2: MDHEN and SYDVKM. The CDR3 DNA follows: TGTGCCAGCAGTTTAAAACAGGGAAGGGATCAGCCCCAGCATTTT. Its translation: CASSLKQGRDQPQHF. Combining the CDR3 with reference TRBV28 and TRBJ1-5 gives the whole variable domain DVKVTQSSRYLVKRTGEKVFLECVQDMDHENMFWYRQDPGLGLRLIYFSYDVKMKEKGDIPEGYSVSREKKERFSLILESASTNQTSMYLCASSLKQGRDQPQHFGDGTRLSIL.

J is TRBJ1-5 and V is TRBV2, with TRBD1 matching 7 bases. The CDR3 loop spans 14 amino acids. J gave up 7 bases and V 6 bases, and 9 bases lay outside the gene matches. The germline gives CDR1 SNHLY, CDR2 FYNNEI. CDR3: CASRYRGSNQPQHF. CDR3 bases: TGTGCCAGCAGGTACAGGGGATCAAACCAGCCCCAGCATTTT.

This chain joins TRBV6-5 and TRBJ1-2; the D is unclear. Germline V gives CDR1 MNHEY, CDR2 SVGAGI. This CDR3 comprises 14 residues. The V end was cut by 5 bases, the J end by 1 base, with 11 bases between. Here the CDR3 DNA reads TGTGCCAGCAGTCCCCGATCGGGTAACTATGGCTACACCTTC. Translation: CASSPRSGNYGYTF.

This chain uses TRBV12-5 with TRBJ2-2; 7 nucleotides line up with TRBD2. The V gene's germline CDR1 is LGHNT and CDR2 FRNRAP. The CDR3 has 13 residues. The ends lost 7 bases at V and 3 bases at J; junction bases unmatched: 2. CDR3 residues: CASAREYTGELFF. The CDR3 nucleotides are TGTGCTAGTGCGCGGGAGTACACCGGGGAGCTGTTTTTT.

This chain joins TRBV11-3 and TRBJ2-2; TRBD2 aligns across 8 bases. V trimming: 6 bases; J trimming: 4 bases; junction bases outside the gene matches: 16. Germline V gives CDR1 SGHNT, CDR2 YENEEA. CDR3 length equals 18 residues. This CDR3 is CASSPRRSSGSFTGELFF. CDR3 DNA sequence: TGTGCCAGCAGTCCCCGTCGGTCCAGCGGGAGTTTCACCGGGGAGCTGTTTTTT.

The rearrangement joins TRBV7-9 to TRBJ2-7, with no clear D. Trimming pared 11 bases from V and 5 bases from J, leaving 10 bases between. The CDR3 covers 10 residues. Germline-derived CDR1 and CDR2 are SEHNR and FQNEAQ (reference sequence). The CDR3 DNA reads TGTGCCTGGCAGGAAGACGAGCAGTACTTC. Encoded protein: CAWQEDEQYF.

CDR3 nucleotides: TGTGCCAGCTCACCGCAGGGGAGCGAGCAGTTCTTC. It specifies CASSPQGSEQFF. The chain has TRBV18 and TRBJ2-1; a possible D gene is TRBD1 (6 bases). CDR3 length equals 12 residues. Germline CDR1 KGHSH, CDR2 LQKENI. The V gene lost 3 bases and the J gene lost 10 bases, with 10 bases spanning the gap.

V and J are TRBV7-6 and TRBJ1-1; D is unresolved. The CDR3 consists of 16 residues. Per germline, CDR1 SGHVS and CDR2 FNYEAQ. V was clipped by 5 bases and J by 0 bases, with 16 bases between them. The chain's CDR3 is CASSPPEPLMNTEAFF. CDR3 bases: TGTGCCAGCAGCCCCCCCGAGCCTCTAATGAACACTGAAGCTTTCTTT. Filled out from reference TRBV7-6 and TRBJ1-1, the complete variable domain reads GAGVSQSPRYKVTKRGQDVALRCDPISGHVSLYWYRQALGQGPEFLTYFNYEAQQDKSGLPNDRFSAERPEGSISTLTIQRTEQRDSAMYRCASSPPEPLMNTEAFFGQGTRLTVV.

Worth noting for this clone: The same CDR3 can be traced to other DNA sequences in this sample. The V call is TRBV6-1, the J call TRBJ1-1, with TRBD1 as a possible D gene (6 bases). V lost 1 base to trimming and J lost 5 bases, with 8 bases between them. This CDR3 comprises 13 residues. CDR1 and CDR2 from the germline V gene are MNHNS and SASEGT. The CDR3 reads CASSEEGGTEAFF. The CDR3 DNA follows: TGTGCCAGCAGTGAAGAGGGGGGGACTGAAGCTTTCTTT.

A single count supports this clone. CDR3 region: CASPLLAGGTDTQYF. The CDR3 DNA is TGTGCCAGCCCTCTCCTAGCGGGAGGCACAGATACGCAGTATTTT. The chain has TRBV2 and TRBJ2-3, with 10 bases fitting TRBD2. Germline V CDR1 and CDR2: SNHLY, FYNNEI. The CDR3 sequence is 15 residues long. Trimming at V came to 8 bases and at J to 1 base, leaving 6 bases not matched to a gene. The full variable domain, completed using reference TRBV2 and TRBJ2-3, is EPEVTQTPSHQVTQMGQEVILRCVPISNHLYFYWYRQILGQKVEFLVSFYNNEISEKSEIFDDQFSVERPDGSNFTLKIRSTKLEDSAMYFCASPLLAGGTDTQYFGPGTRLTVL.

The chain couples TRBV5-1 to TRBJ2-1, with a weak D call TRBD2 (6 bases). Germline CDR1 and CDR2: SGHRS and YFSETQ. The ends were cut back, 4 bases at V and 7 bases at J, with 9 bases in the middle. This CDR3 comprises 12 residues. The DNA for the CDR3 is TGCGCCAGCAGCAGACTAGTGAATGAGCAGTTCTTC. Its translation: CASSRLVNEQFF.

V gene TRBV25-1 combines with J gene TRBJ1-2; D possibly corresponds to TRBD1 (6 bases). Deletions cut 4 bases from V and 9 bases from J, with 21 bases between. Germline values: CDR1 MGHDK, CDR2 SYGVNS. This CDR3 has 15 residues. CDR3 protein: CASSAVQGMSGSYTF. For the CDR3, the DNA is TGTGCCAGCAGTGCCGTACAGGGAATGAGCGGTAGCTACACCTTC.

The table lists this clone with many counts. The chain recombines TRBV6-1 with TRBJ2-3; 7 bases agree with TRBD1. This CDR3 spans 15 amino acids. Germline V gene lookup returns CDR1 MNHNS and CDR2 SASEGT. Trimming at V came to 2 bases and at J to 0 bases, leaving 2 bases not matched to a gene. DNA for the CDR3: TGTGCCAGCAGTGAAAGGACAGGTAGCACAGATACGCAGTATTTT. It specifies CASSERTGSTDTQYF.

The rearrangement links TRBV6-1 to TRBJ1-2; D may be TRBD1 (6 bases). This CDR3 contains 13 residues. V was clipped by 8 bases and J by 8 bases, with 18 bases between them. Germline CDR1 is MNHNS and CDR2 is SASEGT. CDR3 in amino acids: CASGQREAEGYTF. In nucleotides, the CDR3 is TGTGCCAGCGGACAGAGGGAAGCAGAGGGCTACACCTTC.

The V and J genes are TRBV6-5 and TRBJ1-3; a possible D gene is TRBD1 (6 bases). Trimming pared 6 bases from V and 3 bases from J, leaving 15 bases between. CDR1 is MNHEY, CDR2 SVGAGI, per germline. The CDR3 sequence is 15 residues long. In nucleotides, the CDR3 is TGTGCCAGCAGACCCAGGGGCTTCTTTGGAAACACCATATATTTT. Its translation: CASRPRGFFGNTIYF.

The chain links TRBV14 to TRBJ1-1; unclear D gene. Germline CDR1 SGHDN, CDR2 FVKESK. V lost 1 base and J 0 bases, leaving 12 bases between the germline ends. The CDR3 is made up of 16 amino acids. CDR3 residues: CASSQGDSGLNTEAFF. The CDR3 DNA reads TGTGCCAGCAGCCAAGGAGATAGTGGTTTGAACACTGAAGCTTTCTTT.

This clone appeared once. The rearrangement joins TRBV19 to TRBJ2-5; 9 bases line up with TRBD2. The length of the CDR3 is 16 residues. Germline V gene data show CDR1 as LNHDA and CDR2 as SQIVND (reference sequence). After removal of 4 bases from V and 0 bases from J, the junction contained 6 bases not matched to a gene. The CDR3, as DNA: TGTGCCAGTAGTAAATTGACTAGCGGATACCAAGAGACCCAGTACTTC. Translating gives CASSKLTSGYQETQYF. The full variable domain, rest sourced from reference TRBV19 and TRBJ2-5, is DGGITQSPKYLFRKEGQNVTLSCEQNLNHDAMYWYRQDPGQGLRLIYYSQIVNDFQKGDIAEGYSVSREKKESFPLTVTSAQKNPTAFYLCASSKLTSGYQETQYFGPGTRLLVL.

The rearrangement joins TRBV6-1 to TRBJ1-1, with TRBD1 as a possible D gene (5 bases). Trimming removed 0 bases from V and 4 bases from J, with 9 bases in between. CDR3 length: 14 amino acids. Germline V gene lookup returns CDR1 MNHNS and CDR2 SASEGT. The CDR3 bases are TGTGCCAGCAGTGAAGCCGGGGGACCCACTGAAGCTTTCTTT. This translates into CASSEAGGPTEAFF.

The V call is TRBV7-3, the J call TRBJ1-2; D not certain. V lost 5 bases and J lost 5, with 15 bases in between. CDR1 is SGHTA and CDR2 is FQGTGA in the germline V gene. The CDR3 is 14 residues long. Here the CDR3 DNA reads TGTGCCAGCAGCCCGACCGCGACTACTTATGGCTACACCTTC. The encoded protein is CASSPTATTYGYTF.

The rearrangement links TRBV4-1 to TRBJ1-5; 11 bases agree with TRBD1. The CDR3 sequence is 18 residues long. Trimming took 0 bases from V and 6 from J; bases not matched to a gene: 10. The V gene's germline CDR1 is MGHRA and CDR2 YSYEKL. The CDR3 spells CASSQDPGQGVTGQPQHF. CDR3 nucleotide sequence: TGCGCCAGCAGCCAAGACCCGGGACAGGGGGTGACGGGTCAGCCCCAGCATTTT.